The subject of this entry is one TCR beta chain. This record comes from a study of blood T cell repertoires in COVID-19. Study overall: The United States, Italy and Spain provided the acute and convalescent COVID-19 samples.

Profiling relied on immunoSEQ multiplex PCR, and the TCRdb table lists in-frame clones only, not all of them. The sample yields fewer than 200,000 clones, about 87% seen once. The trim removed 4 bases at V and 3 bases at J, leaving 6 bases unmatched. This CDR3 is 15 amino acids long. CDR1 and CDR2 from the germline V gene are SGHRS and YFSETQ. The genes are TRBV5-1 and TRBJ2-2; 7 nucleotides line up with TRBD1. The sequence derives from a man between 35 and 55 years old with active or convalescent COVID-19. Sequencing input: peripheral blood. In DNA form, the CDR3 reads TGCGCCAGCAGCCCCGGGACAGCCTACACCGGGGAGCTGTTTTTT. Translated, it gives CASSPGTAYTGELFF. Combining the CDR3 with reference TRBV5-1 and TRBJ2-2 gives the whole variable domain KAGVTQTPRYLIKTRGQQVTLSCSPISGHRSVSWYQQTPGQGLQFLFEYFSETQRNKGNFPGRFSGRQFSNSRSEMNVSTLELGDSALYLCASSPGTAYTGELFFGEGSRLTVL.